The table lists the clone carrying this T cell receptor beta chain with a few counts. V gave up 6 bases and J gave up 5 bases, with 13 bases separating them. CDR1 and CDR2 from the germline V gene are SEHNR and FQNEAQ (reference sequence). The CDR3 consists of 13 residues. The sample comes from a study of blood T cell repertoires in COVID-19. Libraries were prepared by immunoSEQ multiplex PCR; TCRdb keeps only in-frame clonotypes and omits some of them. The data contain fewer than 70,000 clones, approximately 91% of them singletons. Sequenced sample: peripheral blood. The chain couples TRBV7-9 to TRBJ1-1; D not certain. The receptor's source is a woman in her 70s with active COVID-19. The CDR3 DNA follows: TGTGCCAGCAGTCGCCCCGGGTGGACTGAAGCTTTCTTT. This sequence encodes CASSRPGWTEAFF.